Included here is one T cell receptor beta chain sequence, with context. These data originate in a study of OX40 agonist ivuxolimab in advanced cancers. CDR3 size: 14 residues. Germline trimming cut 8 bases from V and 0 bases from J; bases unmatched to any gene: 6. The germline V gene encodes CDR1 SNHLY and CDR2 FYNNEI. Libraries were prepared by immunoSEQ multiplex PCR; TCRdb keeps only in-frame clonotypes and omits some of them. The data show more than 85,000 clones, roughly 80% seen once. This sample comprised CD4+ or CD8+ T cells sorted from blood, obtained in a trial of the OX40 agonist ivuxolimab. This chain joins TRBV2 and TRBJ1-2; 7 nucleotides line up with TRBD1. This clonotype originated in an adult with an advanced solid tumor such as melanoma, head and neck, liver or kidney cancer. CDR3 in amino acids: CASDRAKPNYGYTF. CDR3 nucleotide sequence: TGTGCCAGCGACAGGGCTAAACCTAACTATGGCTACACCTTC.